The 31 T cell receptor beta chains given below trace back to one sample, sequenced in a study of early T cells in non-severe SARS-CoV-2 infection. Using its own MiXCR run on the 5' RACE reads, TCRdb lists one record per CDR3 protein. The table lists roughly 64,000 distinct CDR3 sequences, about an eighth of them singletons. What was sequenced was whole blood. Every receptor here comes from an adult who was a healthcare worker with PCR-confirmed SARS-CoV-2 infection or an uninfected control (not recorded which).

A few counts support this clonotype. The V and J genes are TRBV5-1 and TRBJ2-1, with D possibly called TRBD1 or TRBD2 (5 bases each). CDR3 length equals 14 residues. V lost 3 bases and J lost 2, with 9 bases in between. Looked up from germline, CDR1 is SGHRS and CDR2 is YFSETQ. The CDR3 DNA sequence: TGCGCCAGCAGCTCGGGGCAGCCCTACAATGAGCAGTTCTTC. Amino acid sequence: CASSSGQPYNEQFF.

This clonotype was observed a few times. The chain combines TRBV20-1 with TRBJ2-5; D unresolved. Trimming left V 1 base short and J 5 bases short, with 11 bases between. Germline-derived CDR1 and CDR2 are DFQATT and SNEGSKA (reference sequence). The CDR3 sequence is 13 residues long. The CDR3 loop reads CSARVYRRETQYF. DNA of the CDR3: TGCAGTGCTAGAGTGTACCGGCGGGAGACCCAGTACTTC.

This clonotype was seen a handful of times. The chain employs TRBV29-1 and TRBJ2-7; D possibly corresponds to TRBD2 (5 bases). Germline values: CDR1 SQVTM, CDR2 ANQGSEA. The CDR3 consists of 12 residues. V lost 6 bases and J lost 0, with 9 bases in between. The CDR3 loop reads CSVRLNSYEQYF. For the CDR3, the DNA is TGCAGCGTGCGACTAAACTCCTACGAGCAGTACTTC.

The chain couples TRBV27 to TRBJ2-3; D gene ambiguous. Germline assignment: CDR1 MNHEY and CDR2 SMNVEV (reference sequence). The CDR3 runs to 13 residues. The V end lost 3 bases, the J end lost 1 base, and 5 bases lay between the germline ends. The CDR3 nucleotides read TGTGCCAGCAGTTTGATTGGCACAGATACGCAGTATTTT. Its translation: CASSLIGTDTQYF.

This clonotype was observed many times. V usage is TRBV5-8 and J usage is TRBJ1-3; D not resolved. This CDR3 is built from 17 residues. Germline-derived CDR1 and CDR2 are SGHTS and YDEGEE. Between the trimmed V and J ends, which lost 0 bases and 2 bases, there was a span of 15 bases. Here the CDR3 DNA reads TGTGCCAGCAGCTTGGTCGCGGTTATCTTTCCTGGAAACACCATATATTTT. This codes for CASSLVAVIFPGNTIYF.

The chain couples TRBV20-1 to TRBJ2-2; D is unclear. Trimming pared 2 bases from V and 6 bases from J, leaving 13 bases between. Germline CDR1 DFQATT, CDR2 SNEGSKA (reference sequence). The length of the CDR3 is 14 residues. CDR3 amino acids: CSARNLALAGELFF. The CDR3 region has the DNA TGCAGTGCTAGAAATTTGGCATTAGCCGGGGAGCTGTTTTTT.

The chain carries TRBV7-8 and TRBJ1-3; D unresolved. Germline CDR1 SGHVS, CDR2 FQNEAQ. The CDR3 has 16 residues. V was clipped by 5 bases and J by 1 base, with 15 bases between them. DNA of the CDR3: TGTGCCAGCAGCGACACGATGGACGTTTCTGGAAACACCATATATTTT. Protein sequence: CASSDTMDVSGNTIYF.

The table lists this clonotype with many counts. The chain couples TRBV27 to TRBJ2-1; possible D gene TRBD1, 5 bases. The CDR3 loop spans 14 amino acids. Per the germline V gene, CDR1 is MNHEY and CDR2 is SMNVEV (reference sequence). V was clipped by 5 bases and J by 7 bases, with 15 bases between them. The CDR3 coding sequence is TGTGCCAGCAGTACCCTTGGACATGGGAATGAGCAGTTCTTC. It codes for CASSTLGHGNEQFF.

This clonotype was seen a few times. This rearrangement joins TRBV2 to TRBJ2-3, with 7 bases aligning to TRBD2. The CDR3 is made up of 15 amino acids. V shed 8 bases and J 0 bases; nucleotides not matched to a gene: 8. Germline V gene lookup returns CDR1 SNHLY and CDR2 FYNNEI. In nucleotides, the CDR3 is TGTGCCAGCTTAGAAAGCGGGATAAGCACAGATACGCAGTATTTT. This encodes CASLESGISTDTQYF. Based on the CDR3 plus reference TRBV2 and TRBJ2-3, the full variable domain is EPEVTQTPSHQVTQMGQEVILRCVPISNHLYFYWYRQILGQKVEFLVSFYNNEISEKSEIFDDQFSVERPDGSNFTLKIRSTKLEDSAMYFCASLESGISTDTQYFGPGTRLTVL.

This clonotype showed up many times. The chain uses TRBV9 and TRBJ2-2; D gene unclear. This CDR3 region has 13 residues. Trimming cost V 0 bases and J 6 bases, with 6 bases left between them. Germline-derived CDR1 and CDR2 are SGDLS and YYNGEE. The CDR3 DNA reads TGTGCCAGCAGCGTAGTGGATTCCGGGGAGCTGTTTTTT. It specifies CASSVVDSGELFF.

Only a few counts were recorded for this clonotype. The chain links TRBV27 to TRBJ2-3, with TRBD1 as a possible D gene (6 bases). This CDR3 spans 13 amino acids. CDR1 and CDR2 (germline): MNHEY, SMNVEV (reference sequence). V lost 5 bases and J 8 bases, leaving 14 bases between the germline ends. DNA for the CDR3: TGTGCCAGCAGTCTCTCACAGGGTGGTACGCAGTATTTT. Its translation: CASSLSQGGTQYF.

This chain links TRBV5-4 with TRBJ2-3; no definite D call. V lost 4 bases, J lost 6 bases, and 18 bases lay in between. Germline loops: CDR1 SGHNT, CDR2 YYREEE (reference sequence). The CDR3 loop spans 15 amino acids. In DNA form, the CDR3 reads TGTGCCAGCAGCCCGGCGATAGCCTCTCGGGATACGCAGTATTTT. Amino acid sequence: CASSPAIASRDTQYF.

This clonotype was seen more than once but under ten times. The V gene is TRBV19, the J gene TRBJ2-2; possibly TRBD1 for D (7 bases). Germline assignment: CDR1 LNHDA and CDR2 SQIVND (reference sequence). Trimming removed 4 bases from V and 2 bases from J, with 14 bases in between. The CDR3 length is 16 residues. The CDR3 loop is CASSTRGTANTGELFF. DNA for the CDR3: TGTGCCAGTAGTACCCGGGGGACAGCCAACACCGGGGAGCTGTTTTTT. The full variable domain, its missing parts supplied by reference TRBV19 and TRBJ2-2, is DGGITQSPKYLFRKEGQNVTLSCEQNLNHDAMYWYRQDPGQGLRLIYYSQIVNDFQKGDIAEGYSVSREKKESFPLTVTSAQKNPTAFYLCASSTRGTANTGELFFGEGSRLTVL.

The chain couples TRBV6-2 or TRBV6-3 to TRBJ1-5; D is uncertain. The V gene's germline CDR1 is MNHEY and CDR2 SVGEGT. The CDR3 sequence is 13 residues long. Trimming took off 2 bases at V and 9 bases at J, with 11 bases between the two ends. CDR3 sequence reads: CASSYNMEWPQHF. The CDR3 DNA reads TGTGCCAGCAGTTACAACATGGAGTGGCCCCAGCATTTT.

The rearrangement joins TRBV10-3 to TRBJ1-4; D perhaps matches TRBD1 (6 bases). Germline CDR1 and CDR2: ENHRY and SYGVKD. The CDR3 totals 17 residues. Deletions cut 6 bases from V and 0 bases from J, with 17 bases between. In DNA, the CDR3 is TGTGCCATCAGCCAGGGGACCAAGAGGACAACTAATGAAAAACTGTTTTTT. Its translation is CAISQGTKRTTNEKLFF.

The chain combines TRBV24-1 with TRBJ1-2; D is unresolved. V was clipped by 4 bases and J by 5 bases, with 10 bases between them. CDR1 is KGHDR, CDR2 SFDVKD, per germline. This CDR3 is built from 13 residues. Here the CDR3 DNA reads TGTGCCACCAGTGACGGCAGCTCGTATGGCTACACCTTC. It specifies CATSDGSSYGYTF.

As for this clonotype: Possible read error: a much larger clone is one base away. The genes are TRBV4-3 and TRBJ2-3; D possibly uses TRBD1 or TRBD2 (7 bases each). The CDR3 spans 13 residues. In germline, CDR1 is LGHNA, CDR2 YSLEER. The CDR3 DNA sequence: TGCGCCAGCAGCCAAGAACAGGGGAGGGCGCAGTGTTTT. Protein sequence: CASSQEQGRAQCF.

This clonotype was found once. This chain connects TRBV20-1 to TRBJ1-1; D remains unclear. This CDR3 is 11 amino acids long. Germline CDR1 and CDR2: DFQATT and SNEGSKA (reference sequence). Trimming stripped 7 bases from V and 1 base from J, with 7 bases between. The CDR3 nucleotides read TGCAGTGTCCGGGGGAACACTGAAGCTTTCTTT. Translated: CSVRGNTEAFF.

The CDR3 DNA reads TGTGCCACCTCGCCCTCTGGGGCCAACGTCCTGACTTTC. Translated: CATSPSGANVLTF. This chain joins TRBV6-6 and TRBJ2-6, with no clear D. Germline V CDR1 and CDR2: MNHNY, SVGAGI (reference sequence). Trimming pared 10 bases from V and 0 bases from J, leaving 7 bases between. This CDR3 is built from 13 residues.

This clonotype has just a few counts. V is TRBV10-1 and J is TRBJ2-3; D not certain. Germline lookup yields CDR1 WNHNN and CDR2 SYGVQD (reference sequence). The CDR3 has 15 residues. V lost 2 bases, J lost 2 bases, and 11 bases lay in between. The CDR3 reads CASSEDITITDTQYF. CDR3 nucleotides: TGCGCCAGCAGTGAGGACATTACTATCACAGATACGCAGTATTTT.

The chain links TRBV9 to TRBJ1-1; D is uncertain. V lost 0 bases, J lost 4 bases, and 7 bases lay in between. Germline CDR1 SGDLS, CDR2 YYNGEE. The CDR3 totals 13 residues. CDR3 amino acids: CASSVESSTEAFF. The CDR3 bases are TGTGCCAGCAGCGTAGAGTCGAGCACTGAAGCTTTCTTT. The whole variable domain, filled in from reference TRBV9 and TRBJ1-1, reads DSGVTQTPKHLITATGQRVTLRCSPRSGDLSVYWYQQSLDQGLQFLIQYYNGEERAKGNILERFSAQQFPDLHSELNLSSLELGDSALYFCASSVESSTEAFFGQGTRLTVV.

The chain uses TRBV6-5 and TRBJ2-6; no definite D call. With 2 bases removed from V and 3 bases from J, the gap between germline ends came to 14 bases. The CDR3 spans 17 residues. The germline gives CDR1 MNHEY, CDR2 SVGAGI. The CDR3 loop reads CASSYEAGYGGANVLTF. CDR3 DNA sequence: TGTGCCAGCAGTTACGAGGCAGGCTATGGTGGGGCCAACGTCCTGACTTTC.

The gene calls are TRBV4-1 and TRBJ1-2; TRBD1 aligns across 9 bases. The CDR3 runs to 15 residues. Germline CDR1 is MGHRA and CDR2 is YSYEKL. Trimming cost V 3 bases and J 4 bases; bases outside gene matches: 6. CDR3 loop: CASSHLQGASYGYTF. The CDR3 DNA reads TGCGCCAGCAGCCATTTACAGGGGGCTAGCTATGGCTACACCTTC.

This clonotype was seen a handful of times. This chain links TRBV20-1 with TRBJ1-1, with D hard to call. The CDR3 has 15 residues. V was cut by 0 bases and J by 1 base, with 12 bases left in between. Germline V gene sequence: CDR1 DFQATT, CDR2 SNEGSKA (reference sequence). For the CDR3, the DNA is TGCAGTGCTAGAGATCCTGCGGGATCGAACACTGAAGCTTTCTTT. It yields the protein CSARDPAGSNTEAFF.

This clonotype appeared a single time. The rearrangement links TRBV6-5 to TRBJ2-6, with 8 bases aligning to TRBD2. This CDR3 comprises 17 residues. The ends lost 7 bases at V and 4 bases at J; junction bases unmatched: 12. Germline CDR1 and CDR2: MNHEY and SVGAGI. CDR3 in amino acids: CASTAISGGTGANVLTF. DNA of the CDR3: TGTGCCAGCACCGCGATAAGCGGGGGAACCGGGGCCAACGTCCTGACTTTC.

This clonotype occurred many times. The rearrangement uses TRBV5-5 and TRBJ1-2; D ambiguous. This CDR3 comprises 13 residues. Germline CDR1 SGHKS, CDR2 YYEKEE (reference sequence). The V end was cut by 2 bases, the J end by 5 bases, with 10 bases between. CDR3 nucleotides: TGTGCCAGCAGCTTTCAGACACTTTATGGCTACACCTTC. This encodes CASSFQTLYGYTF. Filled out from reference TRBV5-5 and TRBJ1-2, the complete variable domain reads DAGVTQSPTHLIKTRGQQVTLRCSPISGHKSVSWYQQVLGQGPQFIFQYYEKEERGRGNFPDRFSARQFPNYSSELNVNALLLGDSALYLCASSFQTLYGYTFGSGTRLTVV.

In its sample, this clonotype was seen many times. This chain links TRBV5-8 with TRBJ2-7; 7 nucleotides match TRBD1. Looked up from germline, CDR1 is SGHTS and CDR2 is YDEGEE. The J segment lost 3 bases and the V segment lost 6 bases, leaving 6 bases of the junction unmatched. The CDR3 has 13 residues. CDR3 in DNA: TGTGCCAGCACCCGGGACAGTAACTACGAGCAGTACTTC. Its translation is CASTRDSNYEQYF.

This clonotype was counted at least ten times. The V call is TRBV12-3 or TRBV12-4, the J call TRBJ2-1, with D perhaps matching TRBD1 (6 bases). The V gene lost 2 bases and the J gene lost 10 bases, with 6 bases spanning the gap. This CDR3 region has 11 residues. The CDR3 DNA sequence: TGTGCCAGCAGTTTAACAGGGGAGCAGTTCTTC. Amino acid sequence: CASSLTGEQFF.

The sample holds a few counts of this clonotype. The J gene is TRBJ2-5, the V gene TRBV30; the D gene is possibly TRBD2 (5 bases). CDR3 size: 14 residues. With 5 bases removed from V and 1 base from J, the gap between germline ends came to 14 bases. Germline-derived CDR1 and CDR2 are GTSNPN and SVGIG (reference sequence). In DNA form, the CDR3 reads TGTGCCTGGTTGACCGAGGGAGCCCAAGAGACCCAGTACTTC. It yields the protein CAWLTEGAQETQYF. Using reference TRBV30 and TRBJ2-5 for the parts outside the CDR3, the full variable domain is SQTIHQWPATLVQPVGSPLSLECTVEGTSNPNLYWYRQAAGRGLQLLFYSVGIGQISSEVPQNLSASRPQDRQFILSSKKLLLSDSGFYLCAWLTEGAQETQYFGPGTRLLVL.

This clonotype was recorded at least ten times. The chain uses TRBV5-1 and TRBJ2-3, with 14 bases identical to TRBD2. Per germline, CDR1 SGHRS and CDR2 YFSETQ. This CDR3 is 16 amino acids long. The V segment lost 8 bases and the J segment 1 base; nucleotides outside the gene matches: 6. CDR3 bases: TGCGCCAGTCGACTAGCGGGGGGGCCCGGCACAGATACGCAGTATTTT. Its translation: CASRLAGGPGTDTQYF.

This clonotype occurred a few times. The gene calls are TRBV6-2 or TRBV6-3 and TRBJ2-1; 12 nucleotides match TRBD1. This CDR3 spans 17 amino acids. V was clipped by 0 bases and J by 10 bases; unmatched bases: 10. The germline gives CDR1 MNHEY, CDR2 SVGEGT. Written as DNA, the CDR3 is TGTGCCAGCAGTTACTCGGGACAGGGGGCCATCACCAACGAGCAGTTCTTC. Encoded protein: CASSYSGQGAITNEQFF.